The 17 T cell receptor beta chains presented below share a single source sample, sequenced in a study of blood T cell repertoires in COVID-19. TCRdb's table, derived via immunoSEQ multiplex PCR, lists solely in-frame clones and lacks some. The sample holds fewer than 60,000 clones, around 82% seen once. Sequencing was performed on peripheral blood. The source is a woman older than 75 with COVID-19, enrolled during active disease.

This clone was seen only once. This chain connects TRBV7-2 to TRBJ1-4; D gene uncertain. CDR3 length equals 15 residues. V was pared by 5 bases and J by 4 bases, with 14 bases between. Germline loops: CDR1 SGHTA, CDR2 FQGNSA. In nucleotides, the CDR3 is TGTGCCAGCAGCCCCCAACCAGTACGTAATGAAAAACTGTTTTTT. Its protein is CASSPQPVRNEKLFF. The complete variable domain, with remaining parts taken from reference TRBV7-2 and TRBJ1-4, reads GAGVSQSPSNKVTEKGKDVELRCDPISGHTALYWYRQSLGQGLEFLIYFQGNSAPDKSGLPSDRFSAERTGGSVSTLTIQRTQQEDSAVYLCASSPQPVRNEKLFFGSGTQLSVL.

This clone came up a few times. The genes are TRBV7-6 and TRBJ2-7; D is undetermined. The CDR3 has 14 amino acids. Germline-derived CDR1 and CDR2 are SGHVS and FNYEAQ. V lost 1 base to trimming and J lost 1 base, with 8 bases between them. The CDR3 loop is CASSLESRSYEQYF. The CDR3 DNA reads TGTGCCAGCAGCTTAGAGAGTAGATCCTACGAGCAGTACTTC.

V gene TRBV15 combines with J gene TRBJ1-5; tentatively, D is TRBD1 (6 bases). The CDR3 totals 15 residues. The germline CDR1 and CDR2 sequences are LNHNV and YYDKDF (reference sequence). V lost 5 bases, J lost 3 bases, and 14 bases lay in between. The CDR3: CATSRRRDTNQPQHF. The DNA for the CDR3 is TGTGCCACCAGCCGACGCCGGGACACCAATCAGCCCCAGCATTTT. Combining the CDR3 with reference TRBV15 and TRBJ1-5 gives the whole variable domain DAMVIQNPRYQVTQFGKPVTLSCSQTLNHNVMYWYQQKSSQAPKLLFHYYDKDFNNEADTPDNFQSRRPNTSFCFLDIRSPGLGDTAMYLCATSRRRDTNQPQHFGDGTRLSIL.

The chain is built from TRBV21-1 and TRBJ1-1. TRBV21-1 is assigned pseudogene status. CDR3 length: 13 residues. CDR3: CASSNGDGTEAFF. For the CDR3, the DNA is TGTGCCAGCAGCAACGGAGATGGGACTGAAGCTTTCTTT.

The gene calls are TRBV6-6 and TRBJ2-5, with TRBD2 matching 10 bases. This CDR3 has 15 amino acids. Germline lookup yields CDR1 MNHNY and CDR2 SVGAGI (reference sequence). Trimming at V came to 6 bases and at J to 6 bases, leaving 10 bases not matched to a gene. CDR3 sequence reads: CASRGSGRFRQTQYF. The CDR3 coding sequence is TGTGCCAGCAGGGGTAGCGGGAGGTTTCGGCAGACCCAGTACTTC.

The chain combines TRBV10-3 with TRBJ1-6, with 7 bases fitting TRBD1. After removal of 9 bases from V and 10 bases from J, the junction contained 15 bases not matched to a gene. The CDR3 spans 15 residues. Germline lookup yields CDR1 ENHRY and CDR2 SYGVKD. CDR3 loop: CAIKGGQGVNSPLHF. CDR3 DNA: TGTGCCATTAAAGGCGGTCAGGGGGTAAACTCACCCCTCCACTTT.

This chain joins TRBV27 and TRBJ1-1; D gene ambiguous. V shed 3 bases and J shed 0 bases, with 8 bases lying between them. The CDR3 consists of 14 residues. Germline assignment: CDR1 MNHEY and CDR2 SMNVEV (reference sequence). CDR3 protein: CASSLRALNTEAFF. The CDR3 DNA reads as TGTGCCAGCAGTTTGCGAGCCTTGAACACTGAAGCTTTCTTT.

The genes are TRBV9 and TRBJ2-7, with D perhaps matching TRBD1 (5 bases). Germline CDR1 reads SGDLS; CDR2 reads YYNGEE. The CDR3 is 14 residues long. V was clipped by 2 bases and J by 2 bases, with 11 bases between them. The CDR3 DNA follows: TGTGCCAGCAGCGTTCAGGGAACTCCCTACGAGCAGTACTTC. Translating gives CASSVQGTPYEQYF.

V usage is TRBV5-1 and J usage is TRBJ2-7; no reliable D call. Germline V gives CDR1 SGHRS, CDR2 YFSETQ. V lost 4 bases and J 0 bases, leaving 11 bases between the germline ends. The CDR3 is 14 residues long. CDR3: CASSPTDFSYEQYF. CDR3 nucleotides: TGCGCCAGCAGCCCTACCGACTTCTCCTACGAGCAGTACTTC.

The chain recombines TRBV7-9 with TRBJ1-4; 9 bases match TRBD1. With V trimmed by 5 bases and J by 8 bases, 9 bases remained unmatched. The CDR3 sequence is 15 residues long. The V gene's germline CDR1 is SEHNR and CDR2 FQNEAQ (reference sequence). For the CDR3, the DNA is TGTGCCAGCAGCCCGCCGGGACAGGGTCGCGAAAAACTGTTTTTT. It encodes CASSPPGQGREKLFF. Based on the CDR3 plus reference TRBV7-9 and TRBJ1-4, the full variable domain is DTGVSQNPRHKITKRGQNVTFRCDPISEHNRLYWYRQTLGQGPEFLTYFQNEAQLEKSRLLSDRFSAERPKGSFSTLEIQRTEQGDSAMYLCASSPPGQGREKLFFGSGTQLSVL.

The chain recombines TRBV5-4 with TRBJ2-1; 9 nucleotides agree with TRBD1. The CDR3 covers 17 residues. Germline V gene sequence: CDR1 SGHNT, CDR2 YYREEE (reference sequence). Unmatched junction bases numbered 9, after V lost 3 bases and J lost 2 bases. The CDR3 region has the DNA TGTGCCAGCAGCTCAAGACAGGGGGATAATACCTACAATGAGCAGTTCTTC. It encodes CASSSRQGDNTYNEQFF.

This CDR3 is CASSLSGQHNSPLHF. The CDR3 coding sequence is TGTGCCAGCAGCTTGTCGGGACAGCATAATTCACCCCTCCACTTT. The rearrangement links TRBV5-5 to TRBJ1-6; 7 bases agree with TRBD1. The junction had 3 bases not matched to a gene; V was cut back by 1 base and J by 5 bases. Germline V gene sequence: CDR1 SGHKS, CDR2 YYEKEE (reference sequence). This CDR3 spans 15 amino acids.

The CDR3 sequence: CASSFSDSGANVLTF. The CDR3 DNA reads as TGTGCCAGCAGCTTTTCAGACTCTGGGGCCAACGTCCTGACTTTC. The chain recombines TRBV7-3 with TRBJ2-6; unclear D gene. The CDR3 runs 15 residues. Germline V gene data show CDR1 as SGHTA and CDR2 as FQGTGA. V gave up 3 bases and J gave up 0 bases, with 6 bases separating them.

V and J are TRBV6-5 and TRBJ2-6; 7 bases line up with TRBD1. Germline V lookup: CDR1 MNHEY, CDR2 SVGAGI. The V and J ends lost 4 bases and 8 bases, in that order; junction bases with no gene match: 5. This CDR3 has 14 amino acids. The CDR3 nucleotides are TGTGCCAGCAGTTTCTGGGGACAGCCCAACGTCCTGACTTTC. Protein product: CASSFWGQPNVLTF.

The chain uses TRBV5-1 and TRBJ2-7; 9 bases match TRBD2. Trimming at V came to 3 bases and at J to 4 bases, leaving 8 bases not matched to a gene. Germline values: CDR1 SGHRS, CDR2 YFSETQ. This CDR3 has 15 residues. CDR3 in DNA: TGCGCCAGCAGCTGGTTACCGGGACTAGCTTACGAGCAGTACTTC. Its protein is CASSWLPGLAYEQYF.

In its sample, this clone was seen a few times. The gene calls are TRBV15 and TRBJ2-1, with TRBD2 matching 8 bases. The length of the CDR3 is 16 residues. Trimming removed 5 bases from V and 2 bases from J; junction bases left unmatched: 8. Germline-derived CDR1 and CDR2 are LNHNV and YYDKDF (reference sequence). The CDR3 bases are TGTGCCACCAGCGGGGAACGGGAGGGGGCCTACAATGAGCAGTTCTTC. Its protein is CATSGEREGAYNEQFF. Drawing the rest from reference TRBV15 and TRBJ2-1, the complete variable domain is DAMVIQNPRYQVTQFGKPVTLSCSQTLNHNVMYWYQQKSSQAPKLLFHYYDKDFNNEADTPDNFQSRRPNTSFCFLDIRSPGLGDTAMYLCATSGEREGAYNEQFFGPGTRLTVL.

This clone occurred once. Since no conserved phenylalanine or tryptophan closes the CDR3, a read error is the likely cause. The rearrangement links TRBV5-1 to TRBJ2-2, with D perhaps TRBD1 (6 bases). The CDR3 loop spans 13 amino acids. V was cut by 4 bases and J by 7 bases, with 11 bases left in between. The germline CDR1 and CDR2 sequences are SGHRS and YFSETQ. The CDR3 is CASSRQDLGELFL. The CDR3 coding sequence is TGCGCCAGCAGCCGACAGGACCTCGGGGAGCTGTTTCTT.